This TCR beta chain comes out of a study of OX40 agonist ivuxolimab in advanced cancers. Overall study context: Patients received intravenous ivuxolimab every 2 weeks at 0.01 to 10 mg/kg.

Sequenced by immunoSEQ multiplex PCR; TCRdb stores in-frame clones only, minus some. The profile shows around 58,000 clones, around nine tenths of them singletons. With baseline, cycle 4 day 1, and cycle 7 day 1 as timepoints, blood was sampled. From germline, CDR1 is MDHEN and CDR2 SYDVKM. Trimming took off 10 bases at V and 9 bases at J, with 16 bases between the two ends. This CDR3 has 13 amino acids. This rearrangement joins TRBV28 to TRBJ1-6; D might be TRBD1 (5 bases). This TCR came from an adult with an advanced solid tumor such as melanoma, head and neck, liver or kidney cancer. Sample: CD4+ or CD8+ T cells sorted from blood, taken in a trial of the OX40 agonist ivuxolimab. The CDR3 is CATLPTRGSPLHF. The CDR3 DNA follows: TGTGCCACCTTACCTACTAGGGGTTCACCCCTCCACTTT.